This T cell receptor (beta chain) emerged from a study of blood T cell repertoires in COVID-19. Overall study context: Some COVID-19 samples were acute and others convalescent; all came from the United States, Italy and Spain.

This CDR3 is 17 amino acids long. CDR1 SGDLS and CDR2 YYNGEE come from the germline V gene. V lost 4 bases to trimming and J lost 8 bases; unmatched junction nucleotides: 16. Each participant's cohort was designated according to participant-reported clinical history. Two negative PCRs, clearance, or symptom resolution had been documented for recovered Cohort 3 donors. Generated by immunoSEQ multiplex PCR, the TCRdb table keeps only in-frame clones and is missing some. The sample has 250,000 to 300,000 clones; approximately 85% are singletons. The sample consisted of PBMCs or T cells enriched from blood (not recorded which). V is TRBV9 and J is TRBJ2-2; TRBD2 aligns across 8 bases. The TCR was taken from a woman aged 50 to 65 who had recovered from COVID-19. The CDR3 DNA reads TGTGCCAGCAGCACCAACGGCGAGCGGGAGTGGGTTGGGGAGCTGTTTTTT. Its protein is CASSTNGEREWVGELFF.